The 21 T cell receptor beta chains in this list originate from one sample, sequenced in a study of monozygotic twins with inflammatory bowel disease. After re-calling the 5' RACE reads, TCRdb lists one entry per CDR3 protein, DNA absent. This sample contains 150,000 to 200,000 distinct CDR3 sequences. Sequencing used blood. All receptors come from a human donor with ulcerative colitis or Crohn's disease, or a healthy co-twin of an affected twin (not recorded which).

V gene TRBV29-1 combines with J gene TRBJ2-7; TCRdb's D call of TRBD1 is untestable without DNA. The CDR3 is 12 amino acids. The germline V gene encodes CDR1 SQVTM and CDR2 ANQGSEA. The CDR3 is CSARGTAYEQYF.

The chain carries TRBV5-4 and TRBJ2-1; TCRdb designates TRBD2, a call that cannot be tested without DNA. Per germline, CDR1 SGHNT and CDR2 YYREEE (reference sequence). This CDR3 is 14 amino acids long. This chain's CDR3 is CASSLGGSHNEQFF.

The chain's CDR3 is CASSFQTGSPNEQFF. V gene TRBV7-9 combines with J gene TRBJ2-1; TCRdb's D gene call, TRBD1, goes unchecked for lack of DNA. The V gene's germline CDR1 is SEHNR and CDR2 FQNEAQ (reference sequence). The CDR3 spans 15 residues.

This chain joins TRBV5-1 and TRBJ2-2; absent DNA, TCRdb's TRBD2 call cannot be checked. CDR3 length: 16 residues. The germline V gene encodes CDR1 SGHRS and CDR2 YFSETQ. CDR3 in amino acids: CASSLAGLMNTGELFF.

The gene calls are TRBV5-6 and TRBJ1-4; the TRBD1 assignment by TCRdb is unverifiable without DNA. CDR1 is SGHDT, CDR2 YYEEEE, per germline. This CDR3 has 15 residues. CDR3 sequence: CASSVVGQGGEKLFF.

V gene TRBV12-3 or TRBV12-4 combines with J gene TRBJ2-1; without DNA, the TCRdb call of TRBD1 cannot be checked. The CDR3 loop spans 15 amino acids. The CDR3 region is CASSLAGGGRNEQFF.

The V gene is TRBV6-2 or TRBV6-3, the J gene TRBJ1-3. Germline CDR1 and CDR2: MNHEY and SVGEGT. This CDR3 has 16 amino acids. The CDR3 sequence: CASSYSPEQPGNTIYF.

The chain has TRBV3-1 and TRBJ2-7; TCRdb's assignment of TRBD1 cannot be checked, as there is no DNA. This CDR3 spans 14 amino acids. Germline V gene sequence: CDR1 LGHDT, CDR2 YNNKEL (reference sequence). This CDR3 reads CASSQDRARDEQYF.

This chain connects TRBV7-2 to TRBJ2-7. This CDR3 is built from 12 residues. CDR1 SGHTA and CDR2 FQGNSA come from the germline V gene. This CDR3 reads CASSLASNEQYF. Looking up the rest from reference TRBV7-2 and TRBJ2-7 gives the full variable domain: GAGVSQSPSNKVTEKGKDVELRCDPISGHTALYWYRQSLGQGLEFLIYFQGNSAPDKSGLPSDRFSAERTGGSVSTLTIQRTQQEDSAVYLCASSLASNEQYFGPGTRLTVT.

The chain carries TRBV7-6 and TRBJ2-7; TCRdb's D gene call, TRBD1, goes unchecked for lack of DNA. The CDR3 is made up of 14 amino acids. Looked up from germline, CDR1 is SGHVS and CDR2 is FNYEAQ. The CDR3 loop reads CASSLVSDNYEQYF.

This chain joins TRBV7-9 and TRBJ1-3; TCRdb's D call of TRBD1 is untestable without DNA. CDR1 is SEHNR and CDR2 is FQNEAQ in the germline V gene (reference sequence). The CDR3 has 15 amino acids. The CDR3: CASSSGTLSGNTIYF.

The V gene is TRBV10-3, the J gene TRBJ2-1; with no DNA, the TCRdb D assignment of TRBD1 cannot be verified. The CDR3 spans 15 residues. Germline values: CDR1 ENHRY, CDR2 SYGVKD. CDR3 in amino acids: CAITTGARTYNEQFF.

The CDR3 protein is CASSLASGSSYNEQFF. The chain joins TRBV11-2 to TRBJ2-1; TCRdb's D call, TRBD2, is unchecked because there is no DNA. The V gene's germline CDR1 is SGHAT and CDR2 FQNNGV. CDR3 length: 16 amino acids.

This chain uses TRBV3-1 with TRBJ1-5. The length of the CDR3 is 14 residues. The V gene's germline CDR1 is LGHDT and CDR2 YNNKEL (reference sequence). CDR3 residues: CASSQEGLNQPQHF.

This chain links TRBV5-1 with TRBJ1-1; lacking DNA, the TRBD1 call made by TCRdb goes unchecked. Germline-derived CDR1 and CDR2 are SGHRS and YFSETQ. The CDR3 sequence is 14 residues long. Here the CDR3 reads CASSFLPGGTEAFF.

This chain links TRBV21-1 with TRBJ1-2; TCRdb calls TRBD1, which cannot be checked without DNA. TRBV21-1 is deemed a pseudogene. This CDR3 region has 15 residues. The CDR3 loop is CATSNSVRVEYGYTF.

The chain carries TRBV29-1 and TRBJ2-1. The CDR3 has 15 amino acids. CDR1 is SQVTM and CDR2 is ANQGSEA in the germline V gene. This CDR3 is CSVEDGRASYNEQFF.

The V and J genes are TRBV19 and TRBJ1-2; TCRdb proposes TRBD1, but this gene call is untestable without DNA. Germline V gene lookup returns CDR1 LNHDA and CDR2 SQIVND (reference sequence). This CDR3 spans 12 amino acids. CDR3 region: CASSIRANGYTF.

The gene calls are TRBV6-1 and TRBJ2-5; the D call from TCRdb, TRBD2, cannot be confirmed without DNA. Germline V CDR1 and CDR2: MNHNS, SASEGT. The CDR3 has 18 residues. The CDR3 sequence: CASIIRARTSLLVETQYF.

The rearrangement uses TRBV7-9 and TRBJ2-7; TCRdb's D call of TRBD2 is untestable without DNA. Germline V gene data show CDR1 as SEHNR and CDR2 as FQNEAQ (reference sequence). The CDR3 spans 13 residues. The CDR3 loop reads CASSSGLYYEQYF.

The chain employs TRBV28 and TRBJ1-4; lacking DNA, the TRBD1 call made by TCRdb goes unchecked. CDR1 is MDHEN, CDR2 SYDVKM, per germline. The CDR3 has 15 residues. The CDR3 loop reads CASTRRTGGDEKLFF. The variable domain in full, completed from reference TRBV28 and TRBJ1-4, reads DVKVTQSSRYLVKRTGEKVFLECVQDMDHENMFWYRQDPGLGLRLIYFSYDVKMKEKGDIPEGYSVSREKKERFSLILESASTNQTSMYLCASTRRTGGDEKLFFGSGTQLSVL.